This T cell receptor beta chain appears in the sequencing data of a study of blood T cell repertoires in COVID-19. Overall study context: T cells, B-cell-depleted T cells, or PBMCs provided the cDNA or gDNA that served as material.

The CDR3 spans 13 residues. The trim removed 6 bases at V and 2 bases at J, leaving 4 bases unmatched. Germline V gene data show CDR1 as SGDLS and CDR2 as YYNGEE. Here immunoSEQ multiplex PCR was the method, and the copy in TCRdb shows in-frame clones only, minus some. The data show about 69,000 clones, with 60% to 80% seen just once and roughly 50% held by the top ten. This rearrangement joins TRBV9 to TRBJ2-7; 8 positions match TRBD1. The sample was peripheral blood. The receptor was isolated from a human donor in a cohort sampled during active COVID-19. CDR3 sequence (DNA): TGTGCCAGCAAGGGGACAGGAACCTACGAGCAGTACTTC. Translated: CASKGTGTYEQYF. Looking up the rest from reference TRBV9 and TRBJ2-7 gives the full variable domain: DSGVTQTPKHLITATGQRVTLRCSPRSGDLSVYWYQQSLDQGLQFLIQYYNGEERAKGNILERFSAQQFPDLHSELNLSSLELGDSALYFCASKGTGTYEQYFGPGTRLTVT.